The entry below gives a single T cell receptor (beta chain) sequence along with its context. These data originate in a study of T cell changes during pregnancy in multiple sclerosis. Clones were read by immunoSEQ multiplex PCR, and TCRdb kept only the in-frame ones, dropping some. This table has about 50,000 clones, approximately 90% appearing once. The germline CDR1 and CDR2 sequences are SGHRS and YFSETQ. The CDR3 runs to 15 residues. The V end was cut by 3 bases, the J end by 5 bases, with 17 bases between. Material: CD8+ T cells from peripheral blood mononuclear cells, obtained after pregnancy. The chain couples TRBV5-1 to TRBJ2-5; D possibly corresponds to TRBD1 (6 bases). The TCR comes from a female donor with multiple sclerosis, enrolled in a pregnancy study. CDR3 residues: CASSSALDSAETQYF. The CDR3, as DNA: TGCGCCAGCAGCTCGGCTTTGGACAGCGCGGAGACCCAGTACTTC.